These T cell receptor beta chains were read from a single sample in a study of beta chain features in type 1 diabetes. Clones were sequenced by immunoSEQ multiplex PCR, and TCRdb holds only the in-frame ones, with some missing. Counted here are around 250,000 clones, roughly a quarter occurring once; the ten biggest clones make up 0.012%. Input material: naive CD4+ T cells from blood. These TCRs come from a woman aged 25 to 39 with type 1 diabetes. Both conserved end residues are part of each CDR3. A D gene is named only where the DNA matches it firmly. Clone size is not always given. Where it is, it says once, few, many or a class for expanded clones.

D,size,V,J,DNA,CDR3
TRBD2,-,TRBV28,TRBJ2-1,TGTGCCAGCAGTCCCGGCGGGAGCAACAATGAGCAGTTCTTC,CASSPGGSNNEQFF
-,-,TRBV9,TRBJ2-4,TGTGCCAGCAGCGGGACAGAAAACATTCAGTACTTC,CASSGTENIQYF
-,-,TRBV15,TRBJ2-7,TGTGCCACCAGCAGAGTGCAGGGTATCTCCTACGAGCAGTACTTC,CATSRVQGISYEQYF
-,few,TRBV11-2,TRBJ2-1,TGTGCCAGCAGCTTAACGGCAGGGACCTACAATGAGCAGTTCTTC,CASSLTAGTYNEQFF
-,few,TRBV2,TRBJ2-1,TGTGCCAGCAGTGAACAGGCGAGCTCCTACAATGAGCAGTTCTTC,CASSEQASSYNEQFF
-,-,TRBV4-1,TRBJ2-5,TGCGCCAGCAGCCAAGGGAGGATGGAGACCCAGTACTTC,CASSQGRMETQYF
-,-,TRBV6-1,TRBJ2-2,TGTGCCATTCCCAGGGAAAAGAACACCGGGGAGCTGTTTTTT,CAIPREKNTGELFF
TRBD2,-,TRBV7-9,TRBJ2-4,TGTGCCAGCAGCCCAACTGGGACTAGCGGATACAAAAACATTCAGTACTTC,CASSPTGTSGYKNIQYF
-,-,TRBV25-1,TRBJ2-7,TGTGCCAGCAGTGTAAGTCGTACTAATCCTCCCTACGAGCAGTACTTC,CASSVSRTNPPYEQYF
TRBD2,few,TRBV12-5,TRBJ2-1,TGTGCTAGTGGTTCCGGGACTAGGTCGTACAATGAGCAGTTCTTC,CASGSGTRSYNEQFF
-,once,TRBV5-4,TRBJ1-1,TGTGCCAGCAGCTTGGATGCAGGGAACACTGAAGCTTTCTTT,CASSLDAGNTEAFF
-,-,TRBV28,TRBJ2-7,TGTGCCAGCAGTTTGAGACAGTCCTACGAGCAGTACTTC,CASSLRQSYEQYF
TRBD2,-,TRBV7-2,TRBJ2-3,TGTGCCAGCAGCTTATACGCTAGCGGGAACACAGATACGCAGTATTTT,CASSLYASGNTDTQYF
-,-,TRBV2,TRBJ2-4,TGTGCCAGAAGGGAGAGACAGGACGAGAGAAACATTCAGTACTTC,CARRERQDERNIQYF
TRBD2,-,TRBV11-1,TRBJ2-1,TGTGCCAGCAGCTCCTCCCCAGGACTAGTGTTCAATGAGCAGTTCTTC,CASSSSPGLVFNEQFF
-,few,TRBV5-6,TRBJ1-1,TGTGCCAGCAGCTGGTTACAGGGAGAGGAGACTGAAGCTTTCTTT,CASSWLQGEETEAFF
TRBD1,-,TRBV5-1,TRBJ2-7,TGCGCCAGCAGCTTGGAGGGGGCTAACTACGAGCAGTACTTC,CASSLEGANYEQYF
TRBD1,-,TRBV27,TRBJ2-7,TGTGCCAGCAGTTTTACAGGGGCCAACTCCTACGAGCAGTACTTC,CASSFTGANSYEQYF
-,-,TRBV18,TRBJ2-1,TGTGCCAGCTCACCACTGGCCGGGGATGAGCAGTTCTTC,CASSPLAGDEQFF
-,-,TRBV19,TRBJ2-6,TGTGCCAGTAGTGAACAGGGCTCTGGGGCCAACGTCCTGACTTTC,CASSEQGSGANVLTF
-,-,TRBV5-1,TRBJ1-1,TGCGCCAGCAGCTTGGAAGGGAGCACTGAAGCTTTCTTT,CASSLEGSTEAFF
TRBD2,few,TRBV11-2,TRBJ2-3,TGTGCCAGCAGCCCACAACCTGGTAGCGGGAACACAGATACGCAGTATTTT,CASSPQPGSGNTDTQYF
-,few,TRBV9,TRBJ1-2,TGTGCCAGCAGCGTAGTTCTGACCGGCGGTGGCTACACCTTC,CASSVVLTGGGYTF
-,few,TRBV19,TRBJ2-3,TGTGCCAGTACCGACAGCTCAGACCAAGACTCAACGCAGTATTTT,CASTDSSDQDSTQYF
TRBD1,-,TRBV27,TRBJ1-5,TGTGCCAGCAGTTTCCAGGGGGCAGGTCCCCAGCATTTT,CASSFQGAGPQHF
TRBD1,-,TRBV10-2,TRBJ2-7,TGCGCCAGCAGTGAGTCTACAGGGGGCGAGCAGTACTTC,CASSESTGGEQYF
-,few,TRBV28,TRBJ2-7,TGTGCCAGCGGTATTGTTCCAGGGCTCGCCTACGAGCAGTACTTC,CASGIVPGLAYEQYF
-,-,TRBV5-1,TRBJ1-5,TGCGCCAGCAGCTTGGTCGCAGGGGCTCAGCCCCAGCATTTT,CASSLVAGAQPQHF
-,-,TRBV11-2,TRBJ2-7,TGTGCCAGCAGCTTAGACCAGGGTAGGGGCGAGCAGTACTTC,CASSLDQGRGEQYF
TRBD2,-,TRBV10-3,TRBJ2-1,TGTGCCATCAGTGTCGAGCGGGAGGGAAACAATGAGCAGTTCTTC,CAISVEREGNNEQFF
-,few,TRBV30,TRBJ2-5,TGTGCCTGGAGTGGGGCAGGGCTTGAGACCCAGTACTTC,CAWSGAGLETQYF
TRBD2,-,TRBV9,TRBJ2-7,TGTGCCAGCACCGACAGAGCGGGAGGTGCGTACGAGCAGTACTTC,CASTDRAGGAYEQYF
TRBD1,-,TRBV6-6,TRBJ2-1,TGTGCCAGCAGCCAGGGACAGGCGGTCGAGCAGTTCTTC,CASSQGQAVEQFF
-,-,TRBV28,TRBJ2-7,TGTGCCAGCAGGCGGGGGCGGGACGCCCACGAGCAGTACTTC,CASRRGRDAHEQYF
TRBD1,-,TRBV30,TRBJ1-5,TGTGCCTGTACCCCAGGGGGAGGTCAGCCCCAGCATTTT,CACTPGGGQPQHF
-,few,TRBV6-4,TRBJ2-3,TGTGCCAGCAGTGACTCCGGAGATACGCAGTATTTT,CASSDSGDTQYF
TRBD1,few,TRBV29-1,TRBJ2-7,TGCAGCGTTGACGCGCCCGGACAGGGATCCGGCGAGCAGTACTTC,CSVDAPGQGSGEQYF
TRBD2,-,TRBV30,TRBJ2-1,TGTGCCTGGAGTGGGGGGGGGAATGAGCAGTTCTTC,CAWSGGGNEQFF
-,few,TRBV28,TRBJ2-6,TGTGCCAGCAGTGGGGAGTATGGGGGGGCCAACGTCCTGACTTTC,CASSGEYGGANVLTF
TRBD1,-,TRBV28,TRBJ2-4,TGTGCCAGCAAGACAGGGGTAGGAAACATTCAGTACTTC,CASKTGVGNIQYF
-,few,TRBV2,TRBJ2-1,TGTGCCACCACGGGAGTCCCTGCCTACAATGAGCAGTTCTTC,CATTGVPAYNEQFF
TRBD2,-,TRBV2,TRBJ2-1,TGTGCCAGCAGTGATCTGGCTAGCGGGAGCCCCAACCTCAGTGAGCAGTTCTTC,CASSDLASGSPNLSEQFF
-,few,TRBV28,TRBJ2-6,TGTGCCACCCACAGCTCTGGGGCCAACGTCCTGACTTTC,CATHSSGANVLTF
TRBD2,few,TRBV15,TRBJ2-7,TGTGCCACCAGCAGGATGGGGACTAGCGATTTCTACGAGCAGTACTTC,CATSRMGTSDFYEQYF
-,-,TRBV27,TRBJ2-7,TGTGCCAGCAGTTTATTTAACAGCCAAGACTCCTACGAGCAGTACTTC,CASSLFNSQDSYEQYF
-,-,TRBV27,TRBJ1-4,TGTGCCAGCAGTTTAGGACTCCCCCCCCGTGGTGAAAAACTGTTTTTT,CASSLGLPPRGEKLFF
TRBD2,-,TRBV29-1,TRBJ2-7,TGCAGCGTTAGGCGGGAGGGATTCCACGAGCAGTACTTC,CSVRREGFHEQYF
-,-,TRBV2,TRBJ2-7,TGTGCCAGCAGTCCCTTATCCTACGAGCAGTACTTC,CASSPLSYEQYF
TRBD1,-,TRBV30,TRBJ2-7,TGTGCCGCCGACAGGGAACACTACGATGAGCAGTACTTC,CAADREHYDEQYF
TRBD2,few,TRBV7-3,TRBJ2-1,TGTGCCAGCAGCCCACGGGAGGCTAGCGGGGGAAATGAGCAGTTCTTC,CASSPREASGGNEQFF